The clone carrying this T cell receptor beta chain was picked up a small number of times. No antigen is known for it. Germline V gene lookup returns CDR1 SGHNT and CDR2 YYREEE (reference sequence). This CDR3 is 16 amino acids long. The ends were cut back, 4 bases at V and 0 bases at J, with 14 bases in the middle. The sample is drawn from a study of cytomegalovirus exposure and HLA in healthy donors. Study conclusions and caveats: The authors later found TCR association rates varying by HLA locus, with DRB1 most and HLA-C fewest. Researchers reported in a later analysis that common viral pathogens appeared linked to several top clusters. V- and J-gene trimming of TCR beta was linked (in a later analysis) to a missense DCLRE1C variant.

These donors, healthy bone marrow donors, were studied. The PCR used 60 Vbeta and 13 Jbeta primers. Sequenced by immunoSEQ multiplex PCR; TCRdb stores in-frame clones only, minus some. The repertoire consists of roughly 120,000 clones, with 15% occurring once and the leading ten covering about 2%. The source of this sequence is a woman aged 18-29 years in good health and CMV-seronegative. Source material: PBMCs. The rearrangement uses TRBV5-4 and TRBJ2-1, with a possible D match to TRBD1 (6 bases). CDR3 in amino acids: CASSPKGVSSYNEQFF. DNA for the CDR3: TGTGCCAGCAGCCCCAAGGGGGTGAGCTCCTACAATGAGCAGTTCTTC.